This is a list of T cell receptor beta chains from one sample in a study of blood T cell repertoires in COVID-19. Using immunoSEQ multiplex PCR, the repertoire was profiled, and TCRdb retains in-frame clones only, with some absent. The table records roughly 81,000 clones, roughly nine tenths of them present only once. Specimen: peripheral blood. These receptors came from a man aged 25-40 years with acute or convalescent COVID-19. Both conserved end residues are part of each CDR3. Each record gives: clone size, D gene, J gene, V gene, CDR3 DNA, CDR3 protein. A D gene is named only where the DNA matches it firmly. Size tells how often a clone was seen (once, few, many) or the class of an expanded clone, and some rows leave it out.

. . TRBJ1-4 TRBV30 TGTGCCTGGGCAACAGGGTCGTACGAAAAACTGTTTTTT CAWATGSYEKLFF
. . TRBJ2-2 TRBV7-9 TGTGCCAGCAGCTTAGGGATTCGGGGGGCGGACACCGGGGAGCTGTTTTTT CASSLGIRGADTGELFF
. TRBD1 TRBJ1-6 TRBV10-1 TGCGCCAGCTCAAGACAGGGGGACGGTTCACCCCTCCACTTT CASSRQGDGSPLHF
. TRBD2 TRBJ2-7 TRBV5-4 TGTGCCAGCAGACGGACTAGCGGGAGAAATAGCTACGAGCAGTACTTC CASRRTSGRNSYEQYF
. . TRBJ1-2 TRBV19 TGTGCCAGTAGTATAGATGCGGGGGCTGGCTACACCTTC CASSIDAGAGYTF
. TRBD2 TRBJ2-1 TRBV27 TGTGCCAGCAGGGGGGGGGTAGGTACCTACAATGAGCAGTTCTTC CASRGGVGTYNEQFF
once . TRBJ1-5 TRBV19 TGTGCCAGTAGTACACTTGAGAGGTATCAGCCCCAGCATTTT CASSTLERYQPQHF
. TRBD1 TRBJ2-3 TRBV18 TGTGCCAGCTCACCTGATGCACAGGGGCCCAGACTTACGCAGTATTTT CASSPDAQGPRLTQYF
. TRBD1 TRBJ2-2 TRBV5-1 TGCGCCAGCAGCTCAGCCGACAGGGTGGGCACCGGGGAGCTGTTTTTT CASSSADRVGTGELFF
. . TRBJ2-7 TRBV18 TGTGCCAGCTCACCGGGGGCCGGGTACGAGCAGTACTTC CASSPGAGYEQYF
. TRBD1 TRBJ1-5 TRBV7-2 TGTGCCAGCAGCCCCCAGGGACAGCTCAATCAGCCCCAGCATTTT CASSPQGQLNQPQHF
. . TRBJ2-1 TRBV28 TGTGCCAGCGCCAGGAGGGCCCGAAGGGATGAGCAGTTCTTC CASARRARRDEQFF
. TRBD2 TRBJ2-3 TRBV6-2/TRBV6-3 TGTGCCAGCAGTTACGAGGGACTAGCCACAGATACGCAGTATTTT CASSYEGLATDTQYF
. TRBD2 TRBJ2-5 TRBV7-9 TGTGCCAGCAGCTTTCAGGAGGCGGGGGAAGAGACCCAGTACTTC CASSFQEAGEETQYF
. TRBD2 TRBJ2-1 TRBV19 TGTGCCAGTAGTATAGATCGCGGGAGGGCCAATGAGCAGTTCTTC CASSIDRGRANEQFF
once TRBD2 TRBJ2-3 TRBV11-2 TGTGCCAGCAGCCTAAGCGGGAGGGCCACAGATACGCAGTATTTT CASSLSGRATDTQYF
. . TRBJ2-1 TRBV7-9 TGTGCCAGCAGCTTATCTAGGGGGAATGAGCAGTTCTTC CASSLSRGNEQFF
. . TRBJ1-4 TRBV19 TGTGCCAGTCACGATCTAAGACAGGATGAAAAACTGTTTTTT CASHDLRQDEKLFF